Below are 23 T cell receptor beta chains sequenced from a single sample in a study of blood T cell repertoires in COVID-19. Using immunoSEQ multiplex PCR, the repertoire was profiled, and TCRdb retains in-frame clones only, with some absent. Found here are approximately 300,000 clones, around 90% of them singletons; the top ten hold 6.5% to 8%. The material sequenced was peripheral blood. All receptors come from a young woman with COVID-19, enrolled during active disease.

The chain is built from TRBV5-4 and TRBJ2-7; 12 positions agree with TRBD1. The germline V gene encodes CDR1 SGHNT and CDR2 YYREEE (reference sequence). V lost 5 bases and J lost 5; bases outside the gene matches: 8. This CDR3 has 15 residues. CDR3 DNA: TGTGCCAGCAGATCCCGGGACAGGGGGCTCCACGAGCAGTACTTC. This sequence encodes CASRSRDRGLHEQYF.

This chain uses TRBV6-1 with TRBJ2-1; no clear D. The CDR3 sequence is 14 residues long. The V gene's germline CDR1 is MNHNS and CDR2 SASEGT. Between the trimmed V and J ends, which lost 1 base and 4 bases, there was a span of 8 bases. CDR3 sequence (DNA): TGTGCCAGCAGTGAAGGATACTTATACAATGAGCAGTTCTTC. Its protein is CASSEGYLYNEQFF.

The chain has TRBV7-3 and TRBJ2-1, with 10 bases identical to TRBD2. Germline CDR1 reads SGHTA; CDR2 reads FQGTGA. Trimming cost V 1 base and J 9 bases; bases outside gene matches: 6. This CDR3 is built from 15 residues. The CDR3 sequence: CASSLSSGRISEQFF. The CDR3 DNA reads TGTGCCAGCAGCTTAAGTAGCGGGAGGATCAGTGAGCAGTTCTTC.

CDR3 amino acids: CASKEDRTDTQYF. CDR3 sequence (DNA): TGTGCCAGTAAGGAGGACCGGACAGATACGCAGTATTTT. The gene calls are TRBV19 and TRBJ2-3, with D possibly being TRBD2 (5 bases). Trimming left V 7 bases short and J 3 bases short, with 11 bases between. This CDR3 contains 13 residues. Germline V gene data show CDR1 as LNHDA and CDR2 as SQIVND (reference sequence).

The V and J genes are TRBV15 and TRBJ2-5, with TRBD1 as a possible D gene (6 bases). Germline V gives CDR1 LNHNV, CDR2 YYDKDF (reference sequence). There are 15 residues in the CDR3. Between the trimmed V and J ends, which lost 0 bases and 1 base, there was a span of 9 bases. The CDR3 sequence is CATSRDRGTQETQYF. CDR3 DNA sequence: TGTGCCACCAGCAGAGACAGGGGTACCCAAGAGACCCAGTACTTC.

The chain employs TRBV10-1 and TRBJ1-4; 11 nucleotides align to TRBD1. The junction had 5 bases not matched to a gene; V was cut back by 3 bases and J by 8 bases. There are 15 residues in the CDR3. Germline V gene lookup returns CDR1 WNHNN and CDR2 SYGVQD (reference sequence). The CDR3 sequence: CASSDPGQGEEKLFF. The CDR3 DNA reads as TGCGCCAGCAGTGACCCGGGACAGGGGGAAGAAAAACTGTTTTTT.

The chain is built from TRBV27 and TRBJ2-7, with 13 bases that match TRBD2. Germline CDR1 is MNHEY and CDR2 is SMNVEV (reference sequence). There are 18 residues in the CDR3. After removal of 4 bases from V and 0 bases from J, the junction contained 9 bases not matched to a gene. The chain's CDR3 is CASSSAGLAGPHSYEQYF. The CDR3, as DNA: TGTGCCAGCAGTTCAGCGGGACTAGCGGGACCACACTCCTACGAGCAGTACTTC.

The chain recombines TRBV7-9 with TRBJ1-5; tentative D call: TRBD1 (5 bases). CDR3 length: 13 amino acids. The V gene's germline CDR1 is SEHNR and CDR2 FQNEAQ (reference sequence). V was pared by 7 bases and J by 5 bases, with 12 bases between. The CDR3 region is CASTKRGDQPQHF. CDR3 nucleotides: TGTGCCAGCACCAAACGGGGGGATCAGCCCCAGCATTTT.

The chain is built from TRBV7-2 and TRBJ1-2; D is perhaps TRBD1 (6 bases). The CDR3 is 14 amino acids. Germline V CDR1 and CDR2: SGHTA, FQGNSA. V lost 5 bases and J 1 base, leaving 11 bases between the germline ends. This CDR3 is CASSIDRLNYGYTF. In DNA form, the CDR3 reads TGTGCCAGCAGCATTGACAGGCTTAACTATGGCTACACCTTC.

The chain combines TRBV7-3 with TRBJ1-1; tentatively, D is TRBD1 (5 bases). The CDR3 sequence is 14 residues long. V was shortened by 2 bases and J by 3 bases, with 10 bases between the two germline ends. Per the germline V gene, CDR1 is SGHTA and CDR2 is FQGTGA. The CDR3, as DNA: TGTGCCAGCAGCTTACAGGGAGGGGACACTGAAGCTTTCTTT. Encoded protein: CASSLQGGDTEAFF.

The rearrangement links TRBV11-2 to TRBJ1-2, with TRBD1 identical over 10 bases. With V trimmed by 5 bases and J by 3 bases, 6 bases remained unmatched. Germline V CDR1 and CDR2: SGHAT, FQNNGV. This CDR3 has 15 amino acids. CDR3 in DNA: TGTGCCAGCAGCCAGAGGGACAGGGGCTACTATGGCTACACCTTC. Its protein product is CASSQRDRGYYGYTF.

The chain recombines TRBV6-2 or TRBV6-3 with TRBJ1-2; 9 bases agree with TRBD1. Germline CDR1 MNHEY, CDR2 SVGEGT. The CDR3 contains 16 residues. Trimming took 6 bases from V and 7 from J; bases not matched to a gene: 15. The CDR3 protein is CASSHRKRTGDIGYTF. In nucleotides, the CDR3 is TGTGCCAGCAGCCATCGTAAAAGGACAGGGGATATTGGCTACACCTTC.

This chain joins TRBV4-3 and TRBJ1-2; tentative D call: TRBD1 (6 bases). The ends were cut back, 0 bases at V and 0 bases at J, with 8 bases in the middle. This CDR3 has 15 amino acids. Germline V gives CDR1 LGHNA, CDR2 YSLEER. The CDR3 protein is CASSQERGSNYGYTF. As DNA, the CDR3 is TGCGCCAGCAGCCAAGAAAGGGGGTCTAACTATGGCTACACCTTC.

The rearrangement joins TRBV7-2 to TRBJ1-4; 7 nucleotides agree with TRBD1. V lost 5 bases, J lost 8 bases, and 5 bases stayed unmatched. The CDR3 has 13 residues. Per germline, CDR1 SGHTA and CDR2 FQGNSA. The CDR3 coding sequence is TGTGCCAGCAGCAGGGGGCGCGAGGAAAAACTGTTTTTT. It yields the protein CASSRGREEKLFF.

This chain uses TRBV6-7 with TRBJ1-5, with D maybe TRBD1 (5 bases). TRBV6-7 is an ORF for which the function is uncertain. The V gene lost 5 bases and the J gene lost 0 bases, with 11 bases spanning the gap. This CDR3 spans 15 amino acids. The CDR3 DNA sequence: TGTGCCAGCAGTGGGTGGGGGGATAGCAATCAGCCCCAGCATTTT. Translating it yields CASSGWGDSNQPQHF.

This clone has only one observation. This sequence joins TRBV5-1 and TRBJ2-1; 7 nucleotides agree with TRBD1. The ends lost 0 bases at V and 7 bases at J; junction bases unmatched: 1. The CDR3 contains 13 residues. Germline CDR1 and CDR2: SGHRS and YFSETQ. This CDR3 reads CASSLARGNEQFF. In DNA, the CDR3 is TGCGCCAGCAGCTTGGCCAGGGGGAATGAGCAGTTCTTC.

The genes are TRBV6-5 and TRBJ2-1; TRBD2 is a possible D gene (5 bases). The CDR3 loop spans 13 amino acids. Germline V gives CDR1 MNHEY, CDR2 SVGAGI. Trimming removed 7 bases from V and 9 bases from J, with 16 bases in between. In DNA form, the CDR3 reads TGTGCCAGCACCCCGCGGGCCTTCGGTGAGCAGTTCTTC. This sequence encodes CASTPRAFGEQFF.

In its sample, this clone was seen a few times. This sequence joins TRBV4-3 and TRBJ2-5; D is ambiguous. Between the trimmed V and J ends, which lost 0 bases and 5 bases, there was a span of 13 bases. CDR3 size: 15 residues. CDR1 is LGHNA and CDR2 is YSLEER in the germline V gene. As DNA, the CDR3 is TGCGCCAGCAGCCAAGACTGGCTGCCGAGGGAGACCCAGTACTTC. Its translation: CASSQDWLPRETQYF.

This rearrangement joins TRBV4-2 to TRBJ2-7; 9 bases align to TRBD1. V shed 4 bases, J shed 6 bases, and the junction held 10 bases outside the gene matches. The CDR3 totals 15 residues. The germline V gene has CDR1 LGHNA and CDR2 YNFKEQ. The CDR3 is CASSRPGTGSSEQYF. The CDR3, as DNA: TGTGCCAGCAGCCGCCCCGGGACAGGGTCGTCCGAGCAGTACTTC.

The chain couples TRBV11-1 to TRBJ1-2; D is possibly TRBD1 (5 bases). V shed 5 bases and J shed 2 bases, with 12 bases lying between them. CDR3 length: 14 residues. Germline values: CDR1 SGHAT, CDR2 FQDESV (reference sequence). The CDR3 DNA is TGTGCCAGCAGCAGGGACCGGGGGAACTATGGCTACACCTTC. Its translation is CASSRDRGNYGYTF.

The chain carries TRBV7-6 and TRBJ1-6, with D unclear. Germline V gene sequence: CDR1 SGHVS, CDR2 FNYEAQ. The CDR3 runs 14 residues. Trimming removed 5 bases at V and 7 bases at J, with 12 bases between. The CDR3 sequence is CASSPAVLNSPLHF. CDR3 sequence (DNA): TGTGCCAGCAGCCCGGCGGTCTTGAATTCACCCCTCCACTTT.

This rearrangement joins TRBV19 to TRBJ1-5; D is unresolved. In germline, CDR1 is LNHDA, CDR2 SQIVND (reference sequence). The CDR3 consists of 16 residues. V was shortened by 8 bases and J by 3 bases, with 20 bases between the two germline ends. For the CDR3, the DNA is TGTGCCAGTCGTGAGACGACGGGAGTCTCCAATCAGCCCCAGCATTTT. This sequence encodes CASRETTGVSNQPQHF.

In this sample, this clone turned up once. The genes are TRBV1 and TRBJ1-2; the D call of TRBD1 is as the table states it, not checked on the DNA. TRBV1 is noted as a pseudogene. This CDR3 region has 14 residues. CDR3 loop: CTSSQADRGRGYTF. In nucleotides, the CDR3 is TGCACCAGCAGCCAAGCAGACAGGGGAAGAGGCTACACCTTC.